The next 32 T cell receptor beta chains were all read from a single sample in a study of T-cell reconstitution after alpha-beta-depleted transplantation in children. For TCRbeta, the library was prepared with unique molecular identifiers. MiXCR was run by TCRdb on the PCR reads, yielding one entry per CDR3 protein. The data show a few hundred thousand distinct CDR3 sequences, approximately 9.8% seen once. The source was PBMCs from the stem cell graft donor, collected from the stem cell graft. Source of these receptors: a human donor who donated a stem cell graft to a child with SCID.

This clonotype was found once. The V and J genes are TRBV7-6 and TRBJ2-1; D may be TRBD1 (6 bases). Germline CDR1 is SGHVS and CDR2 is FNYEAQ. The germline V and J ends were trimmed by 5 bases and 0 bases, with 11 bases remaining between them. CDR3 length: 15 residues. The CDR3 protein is CASSPGVPSYNEQFF. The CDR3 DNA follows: TGTGCCAGCAGCCCAGGGGTCCCCTCCTACAATGAGCAGTTCTTC.

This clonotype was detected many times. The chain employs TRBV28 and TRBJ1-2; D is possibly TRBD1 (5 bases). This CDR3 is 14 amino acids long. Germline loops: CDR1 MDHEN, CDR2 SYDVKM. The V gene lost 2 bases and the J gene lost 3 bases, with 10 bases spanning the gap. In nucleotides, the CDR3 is TGTGCCAGCAGTTTAGGGGGGGTCGACTATGGCTACACCTTC. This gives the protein CASSLGGVDYGYTF.

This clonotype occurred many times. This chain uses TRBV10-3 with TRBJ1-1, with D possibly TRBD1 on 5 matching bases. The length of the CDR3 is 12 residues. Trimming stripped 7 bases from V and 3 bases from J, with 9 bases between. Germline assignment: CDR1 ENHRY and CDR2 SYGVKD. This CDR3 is CAITGLDTEAFF. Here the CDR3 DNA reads TGTGCCATCACGGGGCTTGACACTGAAGCTTTCTTT.

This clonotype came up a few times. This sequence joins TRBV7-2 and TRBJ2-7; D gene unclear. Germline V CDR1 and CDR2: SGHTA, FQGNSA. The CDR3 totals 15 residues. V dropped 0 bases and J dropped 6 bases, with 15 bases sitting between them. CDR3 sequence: CASSLAPGPFGEQYF. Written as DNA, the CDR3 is TGTGCCAGCAGCTTAGCGCCCGGTCCGTTCGGCGAGCAGTACTTC.

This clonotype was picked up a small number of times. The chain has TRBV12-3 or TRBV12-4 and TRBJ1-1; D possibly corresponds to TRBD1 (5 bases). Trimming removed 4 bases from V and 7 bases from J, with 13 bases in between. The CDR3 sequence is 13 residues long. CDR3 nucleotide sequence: TGTGCCAGCAGTTGGCTAAGGGGCGGTGAAGCTTTCTTT. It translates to CASSWLRGGEAFF.

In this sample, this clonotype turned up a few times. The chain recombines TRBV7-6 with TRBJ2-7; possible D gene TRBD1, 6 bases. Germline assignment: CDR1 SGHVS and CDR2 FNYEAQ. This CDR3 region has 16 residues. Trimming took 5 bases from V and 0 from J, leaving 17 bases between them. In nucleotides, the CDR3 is TGTGCCAGCAGCCCCGTTGGGGGCCGCACCTCCTACGAGCAGTACTTC. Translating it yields CASSPVGGRTSYEQYF.

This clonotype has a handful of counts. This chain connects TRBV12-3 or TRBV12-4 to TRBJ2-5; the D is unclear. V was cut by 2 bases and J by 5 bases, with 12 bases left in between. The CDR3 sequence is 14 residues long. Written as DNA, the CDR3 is TGTGCCAGCAGTTTACTCGCAACCCGGGAGACCCAGTACTTC. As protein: CASSLLATRETQYF.

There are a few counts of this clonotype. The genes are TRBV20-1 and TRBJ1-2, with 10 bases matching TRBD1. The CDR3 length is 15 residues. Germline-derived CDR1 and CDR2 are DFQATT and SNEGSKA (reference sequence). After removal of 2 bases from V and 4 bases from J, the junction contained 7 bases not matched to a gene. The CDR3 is CSARTGQGIFYGYTF. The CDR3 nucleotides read TGCAGTGCTAGAACGGGACAGGGGATTTTCTATGGCTACACCTTC.

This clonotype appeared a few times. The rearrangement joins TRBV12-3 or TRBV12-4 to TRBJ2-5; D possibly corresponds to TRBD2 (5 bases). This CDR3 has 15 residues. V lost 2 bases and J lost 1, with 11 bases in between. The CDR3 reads CASSLISALQETQYF. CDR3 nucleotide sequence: TGTGCCAGCAGTTTAATTAGCGCCCTCCAAGAGACCCAGTACTTC.

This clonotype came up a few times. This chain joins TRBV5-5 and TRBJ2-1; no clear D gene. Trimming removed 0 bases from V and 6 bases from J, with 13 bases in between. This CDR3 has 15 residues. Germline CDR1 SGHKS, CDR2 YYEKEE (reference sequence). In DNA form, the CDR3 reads TGTGCCAGCAGCTTGGACAACATCCCCCTCAATGAGCAGTTCTTC. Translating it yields CASSLDNIPLNEQFF.

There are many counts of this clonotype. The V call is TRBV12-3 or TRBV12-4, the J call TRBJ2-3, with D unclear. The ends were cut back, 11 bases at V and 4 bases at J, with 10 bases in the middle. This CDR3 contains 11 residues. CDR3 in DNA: TGTGCCTCAAGGGCGGCAGATACGCAGTATTTT. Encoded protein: CASRAADTQYF.

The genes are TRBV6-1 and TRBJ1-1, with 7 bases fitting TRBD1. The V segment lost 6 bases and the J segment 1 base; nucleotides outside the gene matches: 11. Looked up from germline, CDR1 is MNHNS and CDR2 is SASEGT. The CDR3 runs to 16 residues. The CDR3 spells CASSITPGGGNTEAFF. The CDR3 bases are TGTGCCAGCAGCATCACCCCAGGGGGAGGGAACACTGAAGCTTTCTTT.

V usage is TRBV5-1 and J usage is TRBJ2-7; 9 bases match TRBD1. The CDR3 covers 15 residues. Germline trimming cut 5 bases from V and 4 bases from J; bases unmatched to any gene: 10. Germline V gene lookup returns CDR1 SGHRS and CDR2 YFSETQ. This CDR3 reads CASSSIGQGFYEQYF. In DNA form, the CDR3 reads TGCGCCAGCAGTTCTATCGGACAGGGGTTTTACGAGCAGTACTTC.

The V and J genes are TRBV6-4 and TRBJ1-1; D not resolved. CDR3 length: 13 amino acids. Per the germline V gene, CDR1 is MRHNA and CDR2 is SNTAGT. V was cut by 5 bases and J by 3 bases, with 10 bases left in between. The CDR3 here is CASSWSLDTEAFF. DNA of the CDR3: TGTGCCAGCAGTTGGTCCCTGGACACTGAAGCTTTCTTT.

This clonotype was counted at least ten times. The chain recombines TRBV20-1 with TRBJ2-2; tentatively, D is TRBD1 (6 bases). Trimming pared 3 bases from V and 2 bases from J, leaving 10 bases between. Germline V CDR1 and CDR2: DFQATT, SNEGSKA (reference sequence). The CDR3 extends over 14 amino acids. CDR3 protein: CSASGDINTGELFF. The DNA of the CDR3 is TGCAGTGCTAGTGGGGACATTAACACCGGGGAGCTGTTTTTT.

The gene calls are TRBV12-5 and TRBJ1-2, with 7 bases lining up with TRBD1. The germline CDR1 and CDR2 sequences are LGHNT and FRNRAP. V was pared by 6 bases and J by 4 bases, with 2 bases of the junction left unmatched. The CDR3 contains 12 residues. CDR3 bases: TGTGCTAGTGGCGACAGGGCCTATGGCTACACCTTC. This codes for CASGDRAYGYTF.

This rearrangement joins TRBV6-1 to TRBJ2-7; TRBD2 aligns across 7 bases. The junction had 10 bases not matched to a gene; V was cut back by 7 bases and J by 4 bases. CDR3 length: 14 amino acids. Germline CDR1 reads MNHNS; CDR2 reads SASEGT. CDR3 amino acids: CASINPRGVYEQYF. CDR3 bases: TGTGCCAGCATCAACCCCCGGGGGGTTTACGAGCAGTACTTC.

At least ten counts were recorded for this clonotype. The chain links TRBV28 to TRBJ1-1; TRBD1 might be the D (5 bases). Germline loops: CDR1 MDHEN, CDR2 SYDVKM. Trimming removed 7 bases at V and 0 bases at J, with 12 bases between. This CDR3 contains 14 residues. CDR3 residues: CASTPGPLNTEAFF. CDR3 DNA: TGTGCCAGCACCCCAGGGCCCTTGAACACTGAAGCTTTCTTT.

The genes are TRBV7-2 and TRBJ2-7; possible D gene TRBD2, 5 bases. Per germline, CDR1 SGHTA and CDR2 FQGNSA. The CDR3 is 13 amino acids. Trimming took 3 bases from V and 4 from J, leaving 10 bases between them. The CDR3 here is CASSFLRGYEQYF. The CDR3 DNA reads TGTGCCAGCAGCTTCTTACGAGGGTACGAGCAGTACTTC. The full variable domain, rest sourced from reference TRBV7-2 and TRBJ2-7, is GAGVSQSPSNKVTEKGKDVELRCDPISGHTALYWYRQSLGQGLEFLIYFQGNSAPDKSGLPSDRFSAERTGGSVSTLTIQRTQQEDSAVYLCASSFLRGYEQYFGPGTRLTVT.

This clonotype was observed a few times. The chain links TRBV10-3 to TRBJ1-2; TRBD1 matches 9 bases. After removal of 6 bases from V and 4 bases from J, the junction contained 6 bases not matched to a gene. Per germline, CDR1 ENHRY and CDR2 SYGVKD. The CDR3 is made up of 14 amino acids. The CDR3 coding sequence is TGTGCCATCAGGGACACAGGGGGCGGCTATGGCTACACCTTC. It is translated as CAIRDTGGGYGYTF.

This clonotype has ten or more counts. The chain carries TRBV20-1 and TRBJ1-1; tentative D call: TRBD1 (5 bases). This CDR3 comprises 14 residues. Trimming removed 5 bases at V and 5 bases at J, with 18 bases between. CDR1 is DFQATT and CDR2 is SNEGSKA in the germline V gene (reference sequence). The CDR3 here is CSARPGGGKTEAFF. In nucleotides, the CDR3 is TGCAGTGCTCGGCCCGGGGGAGGGAAGACTGAAGCTTTCTTT.

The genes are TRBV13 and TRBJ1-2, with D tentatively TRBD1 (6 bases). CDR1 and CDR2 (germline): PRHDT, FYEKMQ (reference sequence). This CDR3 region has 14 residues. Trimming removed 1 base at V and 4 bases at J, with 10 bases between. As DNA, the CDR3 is TGTGCCAGCAGCTTAGTCCAAGGGGGCTATGGCTACACCTTC. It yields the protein CASSLVQGGYGYTF.

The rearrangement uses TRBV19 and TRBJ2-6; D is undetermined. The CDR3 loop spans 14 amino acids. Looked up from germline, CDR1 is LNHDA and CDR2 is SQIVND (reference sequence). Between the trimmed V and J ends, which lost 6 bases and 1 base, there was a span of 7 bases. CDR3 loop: CASRDPSGANVLTF. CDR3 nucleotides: TGTGCCAGTAGAGACCCTTCTGGGGCCAACGTCCTGACTTTC.

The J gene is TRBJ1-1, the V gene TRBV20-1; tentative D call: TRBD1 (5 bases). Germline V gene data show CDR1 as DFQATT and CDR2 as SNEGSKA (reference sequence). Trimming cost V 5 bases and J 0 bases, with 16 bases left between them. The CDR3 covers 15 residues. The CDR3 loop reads CSAHRDAIMNTEAFF. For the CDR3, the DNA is TGCAGTGCTCACCGGGACGCAATTATGAACACTGAAGCTTTCTTT.

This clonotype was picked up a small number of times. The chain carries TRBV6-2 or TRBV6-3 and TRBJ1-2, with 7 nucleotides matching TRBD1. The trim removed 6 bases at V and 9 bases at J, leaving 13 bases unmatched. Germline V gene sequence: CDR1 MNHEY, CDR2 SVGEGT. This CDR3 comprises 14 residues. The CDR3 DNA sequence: TGTGCCAGCAGCCAGGGACAGATTCTCGAGCGCTACACCTTC. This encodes CASSQGQILERYTF.

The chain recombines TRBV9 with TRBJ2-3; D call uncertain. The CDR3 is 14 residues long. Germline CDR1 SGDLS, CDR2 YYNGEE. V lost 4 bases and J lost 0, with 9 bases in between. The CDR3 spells CASSFDTSTDTQYF. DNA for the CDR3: TGTGCCAGCAGCTTTGACACCAGCACAGATACGCAGTATTTT.

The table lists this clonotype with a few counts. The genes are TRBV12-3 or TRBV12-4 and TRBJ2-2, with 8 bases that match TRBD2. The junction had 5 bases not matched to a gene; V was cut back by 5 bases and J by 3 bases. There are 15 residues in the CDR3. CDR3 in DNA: TGTGCCAGCAGTAATATGGGACTAGACACCGGGGAGCTGTTTTTT. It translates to CASSNMGLDTGELFF.

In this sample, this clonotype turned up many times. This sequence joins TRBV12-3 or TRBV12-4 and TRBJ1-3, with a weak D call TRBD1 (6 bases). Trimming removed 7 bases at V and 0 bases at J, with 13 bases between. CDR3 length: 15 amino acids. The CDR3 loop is CASTKQGVSGNTIYF. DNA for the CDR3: TGTGCCAGCACCAAACAGGGAGTCTCTGGAAACACCATATATTTT.

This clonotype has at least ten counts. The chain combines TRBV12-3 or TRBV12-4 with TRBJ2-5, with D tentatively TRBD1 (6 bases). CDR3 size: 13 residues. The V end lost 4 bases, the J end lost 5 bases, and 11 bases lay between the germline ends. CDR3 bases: TGTGCCAGCAGTTGGGGGCGCGGGGAGACCCAGTACTTC. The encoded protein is CASSWGRGETQYF.

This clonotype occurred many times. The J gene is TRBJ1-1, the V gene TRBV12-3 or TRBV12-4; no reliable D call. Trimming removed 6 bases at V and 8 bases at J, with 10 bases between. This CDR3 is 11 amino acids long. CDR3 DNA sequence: TGTGCCAGCAGCCTTGTGGCCGAAGCTTTCTTT. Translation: CASSLVAEAFF.

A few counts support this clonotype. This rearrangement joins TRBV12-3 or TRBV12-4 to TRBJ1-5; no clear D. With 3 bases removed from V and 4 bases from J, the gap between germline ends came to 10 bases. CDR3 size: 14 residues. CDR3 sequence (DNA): TGTGCCAGCAGTTTCGGGCAGGAGAATCAGCCCCAGCATTTT. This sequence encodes CASSFGQENQPQHF.

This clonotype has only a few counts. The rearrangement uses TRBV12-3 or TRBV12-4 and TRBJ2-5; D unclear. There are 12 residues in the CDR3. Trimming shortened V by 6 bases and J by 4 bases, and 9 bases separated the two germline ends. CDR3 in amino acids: CASSRSLETQYF. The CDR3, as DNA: TGTGCCAGCAGCCGGTCCCTAGAGACCCAGTACTTC.